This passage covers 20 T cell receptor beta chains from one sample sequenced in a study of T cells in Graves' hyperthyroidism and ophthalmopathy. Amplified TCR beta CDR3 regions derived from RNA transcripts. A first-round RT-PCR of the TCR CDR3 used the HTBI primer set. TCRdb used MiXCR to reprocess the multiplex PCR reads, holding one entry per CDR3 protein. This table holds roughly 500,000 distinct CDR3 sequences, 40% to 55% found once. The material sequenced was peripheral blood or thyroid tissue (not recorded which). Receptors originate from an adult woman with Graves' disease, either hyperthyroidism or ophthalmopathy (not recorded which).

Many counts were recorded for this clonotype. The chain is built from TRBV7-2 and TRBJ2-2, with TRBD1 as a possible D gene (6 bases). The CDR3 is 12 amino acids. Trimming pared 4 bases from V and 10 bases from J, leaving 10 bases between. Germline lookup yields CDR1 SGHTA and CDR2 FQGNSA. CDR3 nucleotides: TGTGCCAGCAGCTCTCAGGGGACGGAGCTGTTTTTT. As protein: CASSSQGTELFF. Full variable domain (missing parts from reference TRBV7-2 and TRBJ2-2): GAGVSQSPSNKVTEKGKDVELRCDPISGHTALYWYRQSLGQGLEFLIYFQGNSAPDKSGLPSDRFSAERTGGSVSTLTIQRTQQEDSAVYLCASSSQGTELFFGEGSRLTVL.

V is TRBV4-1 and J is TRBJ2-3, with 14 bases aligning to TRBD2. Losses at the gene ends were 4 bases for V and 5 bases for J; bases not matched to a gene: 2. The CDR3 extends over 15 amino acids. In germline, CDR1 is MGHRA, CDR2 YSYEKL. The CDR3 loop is CASSLGLAGGDTQYF. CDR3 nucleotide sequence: TGCGCCAGCAGCCTCGGACTAGCGGGAGGAGATACGCAGTATTTT.

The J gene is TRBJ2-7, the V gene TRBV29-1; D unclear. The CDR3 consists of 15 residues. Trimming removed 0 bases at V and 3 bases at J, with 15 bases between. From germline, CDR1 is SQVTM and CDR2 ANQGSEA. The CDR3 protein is CSVEDRSRRHYEQYF. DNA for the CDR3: TGCAGCGTTGAAGATCGGTCTAGGCGACACTACGAGCAGTACTTC.

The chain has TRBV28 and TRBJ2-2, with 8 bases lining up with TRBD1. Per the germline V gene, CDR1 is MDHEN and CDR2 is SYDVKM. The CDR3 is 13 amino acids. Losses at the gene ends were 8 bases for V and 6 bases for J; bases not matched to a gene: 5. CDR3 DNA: TGTGCCAGCTCTACAGGGGGTCCCGGGGAGCTGTTTTTT. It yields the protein CASSTGGPGELFF.

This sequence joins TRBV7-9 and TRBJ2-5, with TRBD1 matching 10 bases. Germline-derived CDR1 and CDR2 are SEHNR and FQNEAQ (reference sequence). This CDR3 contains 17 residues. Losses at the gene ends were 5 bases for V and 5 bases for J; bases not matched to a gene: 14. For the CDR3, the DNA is TGTGCCAGCAGCCCGACCGGGACAGGGGAGCTTTCCGAGACCCAGTACTTC. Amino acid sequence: CASSPTGTGELSETQYF.

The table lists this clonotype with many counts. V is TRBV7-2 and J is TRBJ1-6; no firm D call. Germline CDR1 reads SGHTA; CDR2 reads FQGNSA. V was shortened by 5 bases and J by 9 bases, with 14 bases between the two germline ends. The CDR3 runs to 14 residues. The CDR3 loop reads CASSRLTGRSPLHF. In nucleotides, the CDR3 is TGTGCCAGCAGCCGACTAACGGGCCGTTCACCCCTCCACTTT.

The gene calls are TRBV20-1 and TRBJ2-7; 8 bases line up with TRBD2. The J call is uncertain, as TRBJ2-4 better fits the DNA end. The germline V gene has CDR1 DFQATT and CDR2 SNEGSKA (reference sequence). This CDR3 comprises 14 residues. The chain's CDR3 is CSASREGPKNIQYF. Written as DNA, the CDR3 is TGCAGTGCTAGCCGGGAGGGCCCCAAAAACATTCAGTACTTC.

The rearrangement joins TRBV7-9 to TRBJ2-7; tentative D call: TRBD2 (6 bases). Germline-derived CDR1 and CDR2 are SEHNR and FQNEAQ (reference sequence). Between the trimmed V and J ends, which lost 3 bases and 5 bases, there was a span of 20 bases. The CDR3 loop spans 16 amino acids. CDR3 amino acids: CASSLPPSWRGNEQYF. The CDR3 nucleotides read TGTGCCAGCAGCTTGCCGCCCTCTTGGAGGGGAAACGAGCAGTACTTC.

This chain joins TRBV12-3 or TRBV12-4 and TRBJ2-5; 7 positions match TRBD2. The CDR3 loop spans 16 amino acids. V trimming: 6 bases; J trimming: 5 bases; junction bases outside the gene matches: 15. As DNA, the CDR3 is TGTGCCAGCAGCCCTACGGGCGGGAGACGTGCGGAGACCCAGTACTTC. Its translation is CASSPTGGRRAETQYF.

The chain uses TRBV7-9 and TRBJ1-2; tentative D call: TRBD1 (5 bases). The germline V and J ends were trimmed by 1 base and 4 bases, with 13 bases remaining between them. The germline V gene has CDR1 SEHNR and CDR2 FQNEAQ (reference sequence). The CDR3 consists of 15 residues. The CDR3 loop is CASSLVPGGTYGYTF. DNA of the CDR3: TGTGCCAGCAGCTTAGTACCCGGTGGGACCTATGGCTACACCTTC.

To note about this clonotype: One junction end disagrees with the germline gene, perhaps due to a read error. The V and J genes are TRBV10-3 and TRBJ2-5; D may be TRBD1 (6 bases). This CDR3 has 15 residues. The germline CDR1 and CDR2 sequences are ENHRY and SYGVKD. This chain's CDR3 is CAINENSGVMETQYF. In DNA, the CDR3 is TGTGCCATCAATGAGAATTCAGGGGTGATGGAGACCCAGTACTTC.

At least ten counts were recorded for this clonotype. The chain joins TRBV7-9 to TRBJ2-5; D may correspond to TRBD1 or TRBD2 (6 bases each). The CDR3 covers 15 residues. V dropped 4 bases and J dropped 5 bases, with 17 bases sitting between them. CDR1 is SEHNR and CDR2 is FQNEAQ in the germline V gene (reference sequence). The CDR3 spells CASSSPRGVRETQYF. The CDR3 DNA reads TGTGCCAGCAGCTCCCCAAGGGGGGTACGGGAGACCCAGTACTTC.

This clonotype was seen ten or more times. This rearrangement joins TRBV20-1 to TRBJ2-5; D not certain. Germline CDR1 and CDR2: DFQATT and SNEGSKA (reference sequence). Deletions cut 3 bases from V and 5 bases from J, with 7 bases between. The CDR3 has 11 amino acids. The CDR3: CSARSTETQYF. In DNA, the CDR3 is TGCAGTGCTAGGTCCACGGAGACCCAGTACTTC.

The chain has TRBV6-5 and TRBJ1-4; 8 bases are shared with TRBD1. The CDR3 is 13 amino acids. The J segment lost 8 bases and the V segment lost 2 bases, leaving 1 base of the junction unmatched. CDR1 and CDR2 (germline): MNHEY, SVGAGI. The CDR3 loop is CASSYRTGEKLFF. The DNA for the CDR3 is TGTGCCAGCAGTTACAGGACAGGGGAAAAACTGTTTTTT.

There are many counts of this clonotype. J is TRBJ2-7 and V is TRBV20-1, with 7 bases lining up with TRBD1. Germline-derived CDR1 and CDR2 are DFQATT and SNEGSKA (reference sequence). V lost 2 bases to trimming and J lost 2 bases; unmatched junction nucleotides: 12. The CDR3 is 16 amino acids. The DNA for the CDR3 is TGCAGTGCTAGACACCTCTGGGACAGAGAGACCTACGAGCAGTACTTC. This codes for CSARHLWDRETYEQYF.

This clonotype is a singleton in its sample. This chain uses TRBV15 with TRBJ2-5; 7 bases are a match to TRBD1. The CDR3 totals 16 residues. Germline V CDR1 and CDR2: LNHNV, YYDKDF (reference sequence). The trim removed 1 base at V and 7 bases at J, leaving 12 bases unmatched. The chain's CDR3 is CATSRGDSRPSRTQYF. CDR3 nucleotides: TGTGCCACCAGCAGAGGGGACAGCCGACCGTCGCGGACCCAGTACTTC.

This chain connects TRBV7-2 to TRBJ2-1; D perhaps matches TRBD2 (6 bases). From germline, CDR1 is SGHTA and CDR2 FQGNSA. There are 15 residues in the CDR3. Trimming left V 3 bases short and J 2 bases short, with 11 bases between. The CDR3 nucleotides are TGTGCCAGCAGCTTCGGGGGAGGTGCCTACAATGAGCAGTTCTTC. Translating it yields CASSFGGGAYNEQFF.

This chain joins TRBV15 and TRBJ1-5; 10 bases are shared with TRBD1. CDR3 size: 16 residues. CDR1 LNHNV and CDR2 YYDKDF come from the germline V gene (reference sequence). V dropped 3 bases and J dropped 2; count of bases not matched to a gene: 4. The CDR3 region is CATSRAGTGGNQPQHF. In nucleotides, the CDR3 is TGTGCCACCAGCAGGGCCGGGACAGGGGGCAATCAGCCCCAGCATTTT. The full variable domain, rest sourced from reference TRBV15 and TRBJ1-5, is DAMVIQNPRYQVTQFGKPVTLSCSQTLNHNVMYWYQQKSSQAPKLLFHYYDKDFNNEADTPDNFQSRRPNTSFCFLDIRSPGLGDTAMYLCATSRAGTGGNQPQHFGDGTRLSIL.

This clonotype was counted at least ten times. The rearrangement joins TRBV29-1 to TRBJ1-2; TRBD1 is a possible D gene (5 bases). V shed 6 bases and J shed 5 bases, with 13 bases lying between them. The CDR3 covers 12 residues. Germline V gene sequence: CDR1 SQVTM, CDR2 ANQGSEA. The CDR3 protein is CSVQRTTYGYTF. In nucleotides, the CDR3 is TGCAGCGTCCAGAGGACAACGTATGGCTACACCTTC.

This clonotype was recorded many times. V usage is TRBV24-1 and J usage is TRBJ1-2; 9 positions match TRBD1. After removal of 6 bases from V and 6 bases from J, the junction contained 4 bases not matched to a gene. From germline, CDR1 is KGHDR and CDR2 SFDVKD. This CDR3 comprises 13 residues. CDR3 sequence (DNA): TGTGCCACCAGTCAACAGGGGGCTAATGGCTACACCTTC. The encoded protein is CATSQQGANGYTF.